The 11 T cell receptor beta chains reported below all come from one sample, sequenced in a study of regulatory T cells in long-lasting Graves disease. Arm-PCR of CDR3 regions and iRepertoire HTBI primers were used to build TCR beta libraries. TCRdb redid the calling of the multiplex PCR reads with MiXCR, one entry per CDR3 protein. Of roughly 400,000 distinct CDR3 sequences listed, roughly 21% are singletons. Time point described: persistent/refractory GD, antithyroid drugs over 5 years with positive TRAb. PBMC-derived RNA was used for the TCR library. The sequencing used peripheral blood mononuclear cells (PBMCs), collected when the disease was refractory, from a patient treated with antithyroid drugs. The source of these receptors is a female donor with Graves disease.

This chain joins TRBV3-1 and TRBJ2-7; possibly TRBD1 for D (6 bases). CDR1 is LGHDT, CDR2 YNNKEL, per germline (reference sequence). The CDR3 is made up of 15 amino acids. Deletions cut 4 bases from V and 2 bases from J, with 15 bases between. Written as DNA, the CDR3 is TGTGCCAGCAGCCCCCCGGCAGGGGAAACCTACGAGCAGTACTTC. Translated: CASSPPAGETYEQYF.

Regarding this clonotype: The junction departs from germline at one end; a sequencing error may be responsible. The chain joins TRBV14 to TRBJ2-5; possibly TRBD2 for D (5 bases). This CDR3 comprises 15 residues. Germline V gene lookup returns CDR1 SGHDN and CDR2 FVKESK. The CDR3 DNA reads as TGTGCCAGCAGCCAAGAGCTACTAGATTTAGAGACTCAGTACTTC. It translates to CASSQELLDLETQYF.

This clonotype was detected ten times or more. CDR3 region: CASSPGTGGFTGELFF. In DNA form, the CDR3 reads TGTGCCAGCAGTCCCGGGACAGGGGGCTTCACCGGGGAGCTGTTTTTT. The chain couples TRBV12-3 or TRBV12-4 to TRBJ2-2; 12 nucleotides align to TRBD1. The CDR3 loop spans 16 amino acids. V shed 5 bases, J shed 4 bases, and the junction held 5 bases outside the gene matches.

This clonotype has a handful of counts. This chain links TRBV20-1 with TRBJ2-5, with D uncertain. This CDR3 region has 13 residues. Between the trimmed V and J ends, which lost 5 bases and 2 bases, there was a span of 12 bases. Germline loops: CDR1 DFQATT, CDR2 SNEGSKA (reference sequence). CDR3 loop: CSAQGRNQETQYF. The DNA of the CDR3 is TGCAGTGCTCAAGGCCGAAATCAAGAGACCCAGTACTTC.

The V gene is TRBV2, the J gene TRBJ1-5, with 7 bases fitting TRBD1. Looked up from germline, CDR1 is SNHLY and CDR2 is FYNNEI. The CDR3 is 15 amino acids. With V trimmed by 6 bases and J by 2 bases, 7 bases remained unmatched. Written as DNA, the CDR3 is TGTGCCAGCAGCTACCAGGGGGTAGGCAATCAGCCCCAGCATTTT. Residues: CASSYQGVGNQPQHF.

This clonotype has only a few counts. CDR3 region: CSALRGQETQYF. The CDR3 nucleotides are TGCAGTGCTCTCAGGGGGCAGGAGACCCAGTACTTC. This sequence joins TRBV20-1 and TRBJ2-5; 8 positions match TRBD1. V was pared by 5 bases and J by 5 bases, with 4 bases of the junction left unmatched. This CDR3 region has 12 residues. Per germline, CDR1 DFQATT and CDR2 SNEGSKA (reference sequence).

In its sample, this clonotype was seen many times. This chain connects TRBV28 to TRBJ2-5; tentative D call: TRBD2 (5 bases). The CDR3 has 19 residues. CDR1 is MDHEN and CDR2 is SYDVKM in the germline V gene. V lost 2 bases, J lost 0 bases, and 22 bases lay in between. Written as DNA, the CDR3 is TGTGCCAGCAGTTTAATCACCGGATTAAGGTTACTAGACCAAGAGACCCAGTACTTC. Translation gives CASSLITGLRLLDQETQYF.

The rearrangement uses TRBV5-1 and TRBJ2-3; no clear D gene. CDR1 is SGHRS and CDR2 is YFSETQ in the germline V gene. V lost 1 base and J 2 bases, leaving 8 bases between the germline ends. This CDR3 is 14 amino acids long. The CDR3 DNA follows: TGCGCCAGCAGCTTGTGGGCGGTCACAGATACGCAGTATTTT. Translation: CASSLWAVTDTQYF.

The genes are TRBV5-1 and TRBJ2-3; 8 bases align to TRBD2. Per germline, CDR1 SGHRS and CDR2 YFSETQ. The junction had 7 bases not matched to a gene; V was cut back by 4 bases and J by 3 bases. The CDR3 is 15 amino acids. DNA of the CDR3: TGCGCCAGCAGCCGGCCAGCGGGAGCGACAGATACGCAGTATTTT. It codes for CASSRPAGATDTQYF.

The chain is built from TRBV3-1 and TRBJ1-5, with 7 bases lining up with TRBD1. This CDR3 contains 17 residues. The germline gives CDR1 LGHDT, CDR2 YNNKEL (reference sequence). V lost 2 bases, J lost 0 bases, and 7 bases stayed unmatched. The DNA of the CDR3 is TGTGCCAGCAGCCAACCAGGGGGACAAGATAGCAATCAGCCCCAGCATTTT. Its translation: CASSQPGGQDSNQPQHF.

This clonotype appeared a few times. The chain links TRBV4-1 to TRBJ2-3; a possible D gene is TRBD2 (5 bases). The CDR3 sequence is 16 residues long. Germline V gene sequence: CDR1 MGHRA, CDR2 YSYEKL. V was cut by 0 bases and J by 4 bases, with 14 bases left in between. The CDR3 sequence is CASSQDEASSPDTQYF. CDR3 coding DNA: TGCGCCAGCAGCCAAGATGAGGCTAGCAGCCCAGATACGCAGTATTTT.